Shown below are 30 T cell receptor beta chains from a single sample sequenced in a study of cytomegalovirus exposure and HLA in healthy donors. The PCR contained 60 Vbeta and 13 Jbeta primers. Produced via immunoSEQ multiplex PCR; TCRdb's table is partial and in-frame only. Of roughly 150,000 clones listed, roughly 80% are singletons. The specimen sequenced was PBMCs. The receptor set was obtained from a man aged 30-40 years in good health and CMV-seronegative.

Points on this clone: As the CDR3 is not closed by the conserved phenylalanine or tryptophan, this likely results from a read error. The chain couples TRBV9 to TRBJ2-3; 8 nucleotides match TRBD2. Trimming removed 0 bases from V and 6 bases from J; junction bases left unmatched: 6. Germline V lookup: CDR1 SGDLS, CDR2 YYNGEE. The CDR3 is 15 residues long. The CDR3 loop is CASSVVLAGSDTQYV. DNA for the CDR3: TGTGCCAGCAGCGTAGTATTAGCGGGATCGGATACGCAGTATGTT.

This chain connects TRBV7-9 to TRBJ1-1; a weak D match, TRBD1 (5 bases). The V end lost 6 bases, the J end lost 8 bases, and 13 bases lay between the germline ends. The CDR3 consists of 12 residues. Germline loops: CDR1 SEHNR, CDR2 FQNEAQ (reference sequence). CDR3 sequence reads: CASSYLTAEAFF. CDR3 in DNA: TGTGCCAGCAGTTACTTGACAGCCGAAGCTTTCTTT.

The chain carries TRBV18 and TRBJ1-1; D remains unclear. The CDR3 runs to 13 residues. V was shortened by 5 bases and J by 3 bases, with 10 bases between the two germline ends. Germline V CDR1 and CDR2: KGHSH, LQKENI. The CDR3 DNA reads TGTGCCAGCTCAGGAGGTTCGGACACTGAAGCTTTCTTT. Encoded protein: CASSGGSDTEAFF.

V is TRBV4-3 and J is TRBJ2-2; 9 bases match TRBD1. J was trimmed by 7 bases and V by 0 bases; bases with no gene match: 6. Germline V gene data show CDR1 as LGHNA and CDR2 as YSLEER. This CDR3 is built from 16 residues. The CDR3 here is CASSQDLTGGGGELFF. CDR3 DNA sequence: TGCGCCAGCAGCCAAGATTTGACAGGGGGGGGCGGGGAGCTGTTTTTT.

V gene TRBV6-5 combines with J gene TRBJ1-3, with a possible D match to TRBD1 (6 bases). The V gene lost 6 bases and the J gene lost 0 bases, with 12 bases spanning the gap. The CDR3 runs 15 residues. Germline CDR1 reads MNHEY; CDR2 reads SVGAGI. As DNA, the CDR3 is TGTGCCAGCAGCTACGACAGGAGCTCTGGAAACACCATATATTTT. Translated: CASSYDRSSGNTIYF.

The chain is built from TRBV20-1 and TRBJ2-7; D is unresolved. CDR1 is DFQATT and CDR2 is SNEGSKA in the germline V gene (reference sequence). The CDR3 consists of 11 residues. V gave up 3 bases and J gave up 6 bases, with 9 bases separating them. CDR3 DNA sequence: TGCAGTGCTAGTCTGGTTAGCGAGCAGTACTTC. Its protein is CSASLVSEQYF.

The chain carries TRBV7-2 and TRBJ2-3; possibly TRBD2 for D (7 bases). Germline V CDR1 and CDR2: SGHTA, FQGNSA. The CDR3 covers 15 residues. Trimming pared 2 bases from V and 8 bases from J, leaving 17 bases between. For the CDR3, the DNA is TGTGCCAGCAGCTTAAGGGGGGGCCTCTCCGGTACGCAGTATTTT. It is translated as CASSLRGGLSGTQYF.

The chain couples TRBV28 to TRBJ2-7, with D possibly matching TRBD1 (7 bases). V lost 3 bases to trimming and J lost 5 bases, with 17 bases between them. In germline, CDR1 is MDHEN, CDR2 SYDVKM. The CDR3 has 15 residues. The CDR3 coding sequence is TGTGCCAGCAGTTTCCGGGGGACAGTCGGCCACGAGCAGTACTTC. Translated: CASSFRGTVGHEQYF.

The chain carries TRBV11-2 and TRBJ2-7; perhaps TRBD2 as D (5 bases). Germline V gene sequence: CDR1 SGHAT, CDR2 FQNNGV. The CDR3 is 16 amino acids. Trimming cost V 1 base and J 2 bases, with 15 bases left between them. The CDR3 nucleotides read TGTGCCAGCAGCTTAGGACGGGGAACCTTTCCCTACGAGCAGTACTTC. Protein: CASSLGRGTFPYEQYF.

The rearrangement joins TRBV30 to TRBJ1-2, with D unclear. Germline assignment: CDR1 GTSNPN and CDR2 SVGIG (reference sequence). CDR3 size: 13 residues. The V and J ends lost 7 bases and 2 bases respectively, with 14 bases between them. Here the CDR3 reads CASRGGSNYGYTF. The DNA of the CDR3 is TGTGCCTCCCGGGGAGGGTCCAACTATGGCTACACCTTC.

The chain has TRBV9 and TRBJ2-7; 7 nucleotides align to TRBD2. The V gene end was trimmed by 0 bases and the J gene end by 3 bases; junction bases not matched to a gene: 9. Germline V gene lookup returns CDR1 SGDLS and CDR2 YYNGEE. This CDR3 has 16 amino acids. CDR3 sequence (DNA): TGTGCCAGCAGCGTAGAAGGGCTAGCGGAGCTCTACGAGCAGTACTTC. Protein sequence: CASSVEGLAELYEQYF.

Only a few counts were recorded for this clone. The chain is built from TRBV18 and TRBJ1-1; no clear D gene. Germline CDR1 is KGHSH and CDR2 is LQKENI. V was clipped by 8 bases and J by 1 base, with 14 bases between them. The CDR3 length is 14 residues. The CDR3 loop reads CASRGSGRNTEAFF. The CDR3 coding sequence is TGTGCCAGCCGAGGTTCTGGAAGGAACACTGAAGCTTTCTTT. Combining the CDR3 with reference TRBV18 and TRBJ1-1 gives the whole variable domain NAGVMQNPRHLVRRRGQEARLRCSPMKGHSHVYWYRQLPEEGLKFMVYLQKENIIDESGMPKERFSAEFPKEGPSILRIQQVVRGDSAAYFCASRGSGRNTEAFFGQGTRLTVV.

This rearrangement joins TRBV11-2 to TRBJ2-1; TRBD2 matches 11 bases. CDR1 SGHAT and CDR2 FQNNGV come from the germline V gene. Losses at the gene ends were 6 bases for V and 7 bases for J; bases not matched to a gene: 5. The CDR3 sequence is 14 residues long. The CDR3 DNA sequence: TGTGCCAGCAGTTTTAGCGGGAGGGGGAATGAGCAGTTCTTC. Translated, it gives CASSFSGRGNEQFF. Full variable domain (missing parts from reference TRBV11-2 and TRBJ2-1): EAGVAQSPRYKIIEKRQSVAFWCNPISGHATLYWYQQILGQGPKLLIQFQNNGVVDDSQLPKDRFSAERLKGVDSTLKIQPAKLEDSAVYLCASSFSGRGNEQFFGPGTRLTVL.

This clone occurred once. This chain uses TRBV7-7 with TRBJ2-7; D remains unclear. From germline, CDR1 is SSHAT and CDR2 FNYEAQ (reference sequence). V was cut by 1 base and J by 6 bases, with 10 bases left in between. CDR3 length: 13 residues. In nucleotides, the CDR3 is TGTGCCAGCAGCTTAGATATTGCCAGCGAGCAGTACTTC. It is translated as CASSLDIASEQYF.

This chain uses TRBV7-9 with TRBJ2-7; TRBD2 might be the D (6 bases). V was cut by 1 base and J by 2 bases, with 15 bases left in between. CDR3 length equals 16 residues. Germline lookup yields CDR1 SEHNR and CDR2 FQNEAQ (reference sequence). CDR3 loop: CASSLGRDLSTYEQYF. CDR3 in DNA: TGTGCCAGCAGCTTAGGACGGGACTTGTCGACCTACGAGCAGTACTTC.

This clone has just one count. V usage is TRBV19 and J usage is TRBJ2-4; TRBD2 matches 8 bases. CDR3 length equals 14 residues. The ends lost 6 bases at V and 8 bases at J; junction bases unmatched: 9. The germline V gene encodes CDR1 LNHDA and CDR2 SQIVND (reference sequence). Here the CDR3 DNA reads TGTGCCAGTAGCCAGGGACTAGGTGTAGACATTCAGTACTTC. It translates to CASSQGLGVDIQYF.

The chain has TRBV15 and TRBJ2-3, with D possibly TRBD2 on 6 matching bases. With 1 base removed from V and 5 bases from J, the gap between germline ends came to 16 bases. Germline CDR1 is LNHNV and CDR2 is YYDKDF (reference sequence). CDR3 length: 16 residues. The CDR3 loop is CATSRVSGGLRDTQYF. CDR3 nucleotides: TGTGCCACCAGCAGAGTTTCCGGGGGACTTAGAGATACGCAGTATTTT.

The gene calls are TRBV7-2 and TRBJ2-7, with D possibly being TRBD2 (5 bases). V gave up 3 bases and J gave up 0 bases, with 9 bases separating them. Germline assignment: CDR1 SGHTA and CDR2 FQGNSA. This CDR3 contains 14 residues. The CDR3 loop reads CASSFVGSSYEQYF. The CDR3 bases are TGTGCCAGCAGCTTCGTGGGGAGCTCCTACGAGCAGTACTTC.

The chain carries TRBV5-1 and TRBJ1-5, with D perhaps TRBD1 (5 bases). Germline V gene data show CDR1 as SGHRS and CDR2 as YFSETQ. The CDR3 is made up of 15 amino acids. Trimming took 0 bases from V and 5 from J, leaving 12 bases between them. For the CDR3, the DNA is TGCGCCAGCAGCTTGGCCGGCAGGGAGGATCAGCCCCAGCATTTT. Amino acids: CASSLAGREDQPQHF. Using reference TRBV5-1 and TRBJ1-5 for the parts outside the CDR3, the full variable domain is KAGVTQTPRYLIKTRGQQVTLSCSPISGHRSVSWYQQTPGQGLQFLFEYFSETQRNKGNFPGRFSGRQFSNSRSEMNVSTLELGDSALYLCASSLAGREDQPQHFGDGTRLSIL.

This chain uses TRBV6-1 with TRBJ2-1, with 12 bases matching TRBD2. This CDR3 region has 15 residues. The V gene's germline CDR1 is MNHNS and CDR2 SASEGT. V shed 8 bases, J shed 4 bases, and the junction held 6 bases outside the gene matches. The CDR3 bases are TGTGCCAGCCGACTAGCGGGAGTAGCATACAATGAGCAGTTCTTC. This codes for CASRLAGVAYNEQFF.

This sequence joins TRBV19 and TRBJ1-5; D is undetermined. The CDR3 length is 17 residues. V was cut by 6 bases and J by 0 bases, with 18 bases left in between. Germline CDR1 LNHDA, CDR2 SQIVND (reference sequence). CDR3 DNA: TGTGCCAGTAGCATCGAACTAGAGTTTTATAGCAATCAGCCCCAGCATTTT. Amino acids: CASSIELEFYSNQPQHF.

CDR3 residues: CASNKGSNEQFF. In DNA, the CDR3 is TGTGCCAGCAACAAAGGGAGCAATGAGCAGTTCTTC. The chain joins TRBV9 to TRBJ2-1; weak D call: TRBD2 (5 bases). Germline-derived CDR1 and CDR2 are SGDLS and YYNGEE. The germline V and J ends were trimmed by 6 bases and 6 bases, with 10 bases remaining between them. CDR3 size: 12 residues.

In this sample, this clone turned up once. The chain links TRBV19 to TRBJ2-3; no definite D call. Deletions cut 6 bases from V and 4 bases from J, with 23 bases between. Germline V gives CDR1 LNHDA, CDR2 SQIVND (reference sequence). The CDR3 extends over 17 amino acids. DNA of the CDR3: TGTGCCAGTAGCTTAACTGCAGGTTCATCGGTGCCAGATACGCAGTATTTT. It encodes CASSLTAGSSVPDTQYF.

This chain uses TRBV18 with TRBJ2-2; 7 bases align to TRBD2. Unmatched junction bases numbered 9, after V lost 6 bases and J lost 2 bases. The CDR3 consists of 16 residues. The V gene's germline CDR1 is KGHSH and CDR2 LQKENI. CDR3 nucleotide sequence: TGTGCCAGCTCTCATTCGGGCGGGAGAAACACCGGGGAGCTGTTTTTT. Protein sequence: CASSHSGGRNTGELFF.

The chain combines TRBV7-9 with TRBJ2-7; 8 bases line up with TRBD1. CDR1 is SEHNR and CDR2 is FQNEAQ in the germline V gene (reference sequence). After removal of 11 bases from V and 1 base from J, the junction contained 7 bases not matched to a gene. CDR3 size: 13 residues. The CDR3 reads CAGQQGGSYEQYF. CDR3 sequence (DNA): TGTGCCGGACAACAGGGGGGATCCTACGAGCAGTACTTC. The full variable domain, rest sourced from reference TRBV7-9 and TRBJ2-7, is DTGVSQNPRHKITKRGQNVTFRCDPISEHNRLYWYRQTLGQGPEFLTYFQNEAQLEKSRLLSDRFSAERPKGSFSTLEIQRTEQGDSAMYLCAGQQGGSYEQYFGPGTRLTVT.

The rearrangement links TRBV2 to TRBJ2-3, with a tentative D call TRBD2 (5 bases). The germline V gene has CDR1 SNHLY and CDR2 FYNNEI. V was cut by 4 bases and J by 1 base, with 12 bases left in between. This CDR3 is built from 15 residues. In nucleotides, the CDR3 is TGTGCCAGCAGTGGTAGCGTTTCCCGCACAGATACGCAGTATTTT. It specifies CASSGSVSRTDTQYF.

In this sample, this clone turned up a few times. The V and J genes are TRBV4-1 and TRBJ2-7, with 8 bases identical to TRBD1. The V segment lost 3 bases and the J segment 0 bases; nucleotides outside the gene matches: 4. Germline loops: CDR1 MGHRA, CDR2 YSYEKL. The CDR3 spans 15 residues. CDR3 bases: TGCGCCAGCAGCCAGGGAGACAGGGGCTCCTACGAGCAGTACTTC. It specifies CASSQGDRGSYEQYF.

V and J are TRBV6-1 and TRBJ1-1; D is undetermined. Germline assignment: CDR1 MNHNS and CDR2 SASEGT. Deletions cut 2 bases from V and 1 base from J, with 8 bases between. The CDR3 has 14 residues. CDR3 protein: CASSERRANTEAFF. The CDR3 region has the DNA TGTGCCAGCAGTGAAAGGAGGGCGAACACTGAAGCTTTCTTT.

The CDR3 DNA sequence: TGCGCCAGCAGGGGACTAGCGGGAACAGATACGCAGTATTTT. Translating it yields CASRGLAGTDTQYF. This chain joins TRBV5-1 and TRBJ2-3; 13 nucleotides match TRBD2. V shed 5 bases and J 3 bases; nucleotides not matched to a gene: 0. Germline V gene lookup returns CDR1 SGHRS and CDR2 YFSETQ. This CDR3 region has 14 residues.

This chain links TRBV15 with TRBJ2-1; TRBD2 might be the D (5 bases). Deletions cut 5 bases from V and 9 bases from J, with 11 bases between. Germline loops: CDR1 LNHNV, CDR2 YYDKDF (reference sequence). This CDR3 spans 12 amino acids. CDR3 amino acids: CATSEGVFEQFF. CDR3 nucleotide sequence: TGTGCCACCAGCGAGGGTGTTTTTGAGCAGTTCTTC.